The 28 T cell receptor beta chains presented below share a single source sample, sequenced in a study of T cell responses to AZD1222 COVID-19 vaccine. Libraries were prepared by immunoSEQ multiplex PCR; TCRdb keeps only in-frame clonotypes and omits some of them. The data show 150,000 or so clones, roughly 92% seen once. Sample: peripheral blood, taken on day 0 of AZD1222 vaccination. These receptors originate from an adult in good health.

This chain links TRBV10-3 with TRBJ1-5, with unresolved D. The CDR3 sequence is 14 residues long. Trimming removed 3 bases from V and 8 bases from J, with 14 bases in between. The germline gives CDR1 ENHRY, CDR2 SYGVKD. CDR3 loop: CAISDVVGRKPQHF. DNA of the CDR3: TGTGCCATCAGTGATGTGGTGGGCAGGAAGCCCCAGCATTTT.

The chain joins TRBV20-1 to TRBJ2-5; D gene ambiguous. Germline V gene data show CDR1 as DFQATT and CDR2 as SNEGSKA (reference sequence). The CDR3 is 10 amino acids. Trimming removed 5 bases at V and 4 bases at J, with 5 bases between. CDR3 DNA: TGCAGTGCTCGGTTAGAGACCCAGTACTTC. It codes for CSARLETQYF.

The chain employs TRBV15 and TRBJ2-7; maybe TRBD1 (6 bases). The CDR3 contains 14 residues. Deletions cut 3 bases from V and 5 bases from J, with 14 bases between. CDR1 is LNHNV and CDR2 is YYDKDF in the germline V gene (reference sequence). CDR3 sequence reads: CATSREVAGDEQYF. The CDR3 nucleotides read TGTGCCACCAGCAGGGAAGTTGCAGGGGACGAGCAGTACTTC.

V and J are TRBV19 and TRBJ1-2, with TRBD1 identical over 10 bases. CDR1 and CDR2 from the germline V gene are LNHDA and SQIVND (reference sequence). With 8 bases clipped from V and 5 bases from J, the junction kept 11 bases outside the gene matches. The CDR3 spans 15 residues. CDR3: CASLRDRGPGYGYTF. CDR3 DNA: TGTGCCAGTCTCCGGGACAGGGGTCCTGGATATGGCTACACCTTC.

Only one count was recorded for this clone. The V call is TRBV5-4, the J call TRBJ2-2, with 9 nucleotides matching TRBD1. There are 15 residues in the CDR3. The V gene end was trimmed by 4 bases and the J gene end by 4 bases; junction bases not matched to a gene: 5. Germline CDR1 is SGHNT and CDR2 is YYREEE (reference sequence). The chain's CDR3 is CASSPGQGVTGELFF. DNA for the CDR3: TGTGCCAGCAGCCCGGGACAGGGCGTCACCGGGGAGCTGTTTTTT.

The chain uses TRBV29-1 and TRBJ2-7; the match to TRBD1 covers 11 bases. Looked up from germline, CDR1 is SQVTM and CDR2 is ANQGSEA. CDR3 length equals 17 residues. With 4 bases clipped from V and 4 bases from J, the junction kept 15 bases outside the gene matches. CDR3 coding DNA: TGCAGCGTTGGGCCGGGACAGGGGGTTTTCGGGGCTTACGAGCAGTACTTC. Protein: CSVGPGQGVFGAYEQYF.

The CDR3 DNA is TGCAGTGCCCGCCGGACAGAGCAGTTCTTC. Protein sequence: CSARRTEQFF. This chain uses TRBV20-1 with TRBJ2-1; D possibly corresponds to TRBD1 (5 bases). The CDR3 loop spans 10 amino acids. The germline CDR1 and CDR2 sequences are DFQATT and SNEGSKA (reference sequence). The V end was cut by 6 bases, the J end by 10 bases, with 10 bases between.

The table lists this clone with a few counts. The V call is TRBV11-2, the J call TRBJ1-2; D gene ambiguous. The CDR3 contains 13 residues. Trimming stripped 1 base from V and 5 bases from J, with 8 bases between. Germline values: CDR1 SGHAT, CDR2 FQNNGV. The CDR3: CASSLVTAYGYTF. The CDR3 DNA reads TGTGCCAGCAGCTTAGTAACAGCTTATGGCTACACCTTC.

The rearrangement uses TRBV5-1 and TRBJ1-1; TRBD1 is a possible D gene (6 bases). The germline V and J ends were trimmed by 4 bases and 2 bases, with 18 bases remaining between them. CDR3 length: 16 residues. CDR1 and CDR2 from the germline V gene are SGHRS and YFSETQ. CDR3 region: CASSGGHGIRNTEAFF. In nucleotides, the CDR3 is TGCGCCAGCAGCGGGGGACACGGAATACGTAACACTGAAGCTTTCTTT.

This chain joins TRBV7-9 and TRBJ2-2; TRBD1 aligns across 9 bases. After removal of 5 bases from V and 5 bases from J, the junction contained 12 bases not matched to a gene. This CDR3 has 17 amino acids. Per germline, CDR1 SEHNR and CDR2 FQNEAQ (reference sequence). The CDR3 loop is CASSRWTGEVRTGELFF. DNA for the CDR3: TGTGCCAGCAGCCGTTGGACAGGGGAGGTTAGAACCGGGGAGCTGTTTTTT.

The chain employs TRBV6-5 and TRBJ2-7; D is ambiguous. The germline V gene has CDR1 MNHEY and CDR2 SVGAGI. The germline V and J ends were trimmed by 0 bases and 7 bases, with 13 bases remaining between them. This CDR3 has 14 amino acids. The CDR3 DNA sequence: TGTGCCAGCAGTTACTCGAGTGCGGTCTTTGAGCAGTACTTC. Translation: CASSYSSAVFEQYF.

The chain links TRBV11-2 to TRBJ2-5; D could derive from TRBD1 or TRBD2 (5 bases each). Trimming took off 5 bases at V and 9 bases at J, with 22 bases between the two ends. The CDR3 contains 15 residues. Germline values: CDR1 SGHAT, CDR2 FQNNGV. Here the CDR3 DNA reads TGTGCCAGCAGCCCCGGGGCAGCCGCCGGGATGCCCCAGTACTTC. Translated, it gives CASSPGAAAGMPQYF.

The V gene is TRBV6-4, the J gene TRBJ2-6; D call uncertain. V was pared by 2 bases and J by 0 bases, with 8 bases between. The CDR3 spans 16 residues. Looked up from germline, CDR1 is MRHNA and CDR2 is SNTAGT. CDR3 in DNA: TGTGCCAGCAGTGACCTAGGGAACTCTGGGGCCAACGTCCTGACTTTC. Protein product: CASSDLGNSGANVLTF.

Only one count was recorded for this clone. The gene calls are TRBV9 and TRBJ2-5; D call uncertain. The CDR3 runs to 14 residues. V lost 4 bases and J lost 5, with 15 bases in between. Germline assignment: CDR1 SGDLS and CDR2 YYNGEE. CDR3 in amino acids: CASSPPGWSETQYF. In DNA, the CDR3 is TGTGCCAGCAGCCCCCCGGGTTGGTCGGAGACCCAGTACTTC.

This chain connects TRBV28 to TRBJ1-6, with 9 positions matching TRBD1. CDR3 length: 15 amino acids. CDR1 and CDR2 (germline): MDHEN, SYDVKM. V was clipped by 6 bases and J by 9 bases; unmatched bases: 9. CDR3 nucleotide sequence: TGTGCCAGCAGAGATACAGGGGGCCGAGGTTCACCCCTCCACTTT. Residues: CASRDTGGRGSPLHF.

The CDR3 sequence is CASRTGQGTTGELFF. In DNA, the CDR3 is TGTGCCAGTAGAACGGGACAGGGCACCACCGGGGAGCTGTTTTTT. This chain connects TRBV19 to TRBJ2-2, with TRBD1 identical over 9 bases. The germline gives CDR1 LNHDA, CDR2 SQIVND (reference sequence). The CDR3 contains 15 residues. The J segment lost 4 bases and the V segment lost 6 bases, leaving 6 bases of the junction unmatched.

This chain joins TRBV10-1 and TRBJ1-1, with TRBD1 matching over 8 bases. The CDR3 covers 13 residues. Germline CDR1 WNHNN, CDR2 SYGVQD (reference sequence). After removal of 5 bases from V and 11 bases from J, the junction contained 10 bases not matched to a gene. In DNA form, the CDR3 reads TGCGCCAGCAGTCAGGGGGCTGCTAGCGTGGCTTTCTTT. Its translation: CASSQGAASVAFF.

The genes are TRBV19 and TRBJ2-3; D ambiguous. Deletions cut 3 bases from V and 4 bases from J, with 8 bases between. Germline V gene data show CDR1 as LNHDA and CDR2 as SQIVND (reference sequence). The CDR3 runs 13 residues. CDR3 amino acids: CASSIQLSDTQYF. The DNA of the CDR3 is TGTGCCAGTAGTATCCAGTTGTCAGATACGCAGTATTTT.

This clone has more than one count but fewer than ten. V is TRBV6-2 or TRBV6-3 and J is TRBJ2-3; unclear D gene. The germline V gene has CDR1 MNHEY and CDR2 SVGEGT. V lost 0 bases and J 5 bases, leaving 18 bases between the germline ends. The CDR3 length is 17 residues. The CDR3 DNA follows: TGTGCCAGCAGTTACTCCATGTCGGTTTTTGGGTTAGATACGCAGTATTTT. It codes for CASSYSMSVFGLDTQYF.

The chain is built from TRBV25-1 and TRBJ2-2, with 10 bases lining up with TRBD1. Germline V gene lookup returns CDR1 MGHDK and CDR2 SYGVNS. There are 15 residues in the CDR3. The junction had 5 bases not matched to a gene; V was cut back by 5 bases and J by 5 bases. In DNA form, the CDR3 reads TGTGCCAGCAGTCCTCGACAGGGGGCTACCGGGGAGCTGTTTTTT. The encoded protein is CASSPRQGATGELFF.

This chain links TRBV19 with TRBJ1-5; 7 positions match TRBD1. CDR1 LNHDA and CDR2 SQIVND come from the germline V gene (reference sequence). The CDR3 loop spans 21 amino acids. The V segment lost 0 bases and the J segment 0 bases; nucleotides outside the gene matches: 17. CDR3 amino acids: CASSIDLSRGQTQFSNQPQHF. In DNA form, the CDR3 reads TGTGCCAGTAGTATAGATCTGAGTCGGGGACAGACTCAATTTAGCAATCAGCCCCAGCATTTT.

The V call is TRBV15, the J call TRBJ2-5; the D is unclear. The CDR3 totals 15 residues. Looked up from germline, CDR1 is LNHNV and CDR2 is YYDKDF (reference sequence). The V gene lost 0 bases and the J gene lost 4 bases, with 12 bases spanning the gap. Written as DNA, the CDR3 is TGTGCCACCAGCAGAGATATCAGCCCCAGAGAGACCCAGTACTTC. Its translation: CATSRDISPRETQYF. The full variable domain, completed using reference TRBV15 and TRBJ2-5, is DAMVIQNPRYQVTQFGKPVTLSCSQTLNHNVMYWYQQKSSQAPKLLFHYYDKDFNNEADTPDNFQSRRPNTSFCFLDIRSPGLGDTAMYLCATSRDISPRETQYFGPGTRLLVL.

The chain has TRBV9 and TRBJ2-2; the D is unclear. Per the germline V gene, CDR1 is SGDLS and CDR2 is YYNGEE. Trimming removed 4 bases from V and 2 bases from J, with 15 bases in between. The CDR3 is 16 amino acids. This CDR3 reads CASSPREAANTGELFF. DNA of the CDR3: TGTGCCAGCAGCCCCCGAGAGGCAGCCAACACCGGGGAGCTGTTTTTT.

The chain recombines TRBV3-1 (or the pseudogene TRBV3-2) with TRBJ2-7; D is unresolved. The CDR3 runs 14 residues. Between the trimmed V and J ends, which lost 2 bases and 2 bases, there was a span of 10 bases. The V gene's germline CDR1 is LGHDT and CDR2 YNNKEL (reference sequence). The CDR3, as DNA: TGTGCCAGCAGCCAATCACGCCTAGCCTACGAGCAGTACTTC. Translating gives CASSQSRLAYEQYF.

The genes are TRBV6-5 and TRBJ2-1, with D possibly matching TRBD2 (6 bases). The CDR3 covers 15 residues. The germline V and J ends were trimmed by 2 bases and 5 bases, with 13 bases remaining between them. Looked up from germline, CDR1 is MNHEY and CDR2 is SVGAGI. The CDR3 nucleotides are TGTGCCAGCAGTTACGGACCCGGAGGGGACAATGAGCAGTTCTTC. Its protein is CASSYGPGGDNEQFF.

This clone was detected only a few times. The chain combines TRBV6-5 with TRBJ2-1; 7 bases are a match to TRBD1. The CDR3 sequence is 15 residues long. Germline V lookup: CDR1 MNHEY, CDR2 SVGAGI. The V gene end was trimmed by 7 bases and the J gene end by 3 bases; junction bases not matched to a gene: 9. CDR3 DNA: TGTGCCAGCAACAGAGGACAGGTGGGCTACAATGAGCAGTTCTTC. Translating gives CASNRGQVGYNEQFF.

The table lists this clone with a count of one. V and J are TRBV19 and TRBJ2-1; D unclear. There are 13 residues in the CDR3. The germline V and J ends were trimmed by 5 bases and 6 bases, with 11 bases remaining between them. Germline V gene sequence: CDR1 LNHDA, CDR2 SQIVND (reference sequence). The CDR3 DNA is TGTGCCAGTAGTCCTCGGAGTGTCAATGAGCAGTTCTTC. Its translation is CASSPRSVNEQFF.

This clone has a single count. This chain connects TRBV3-1 (or the pseudogene TRBV3-2) to TRBJ1-6; D gene uncertain. V was pared by 0 bases and J by 16 bases, with 13 bases between. This CDR3 comprises 13 residues. The V gene's germline CDR1 is LGHDT and CDR2 YNNKEL (reference sequence). CDR3 residues: CASSQEPVDLLHF. Written as DNA, the CDR3 is TGTGCCAGCAGCCAAGAACCGGTAGACCTTCTCCACTTT.